Listed below are T cell receptor beta chains from one sample, sequenced in a study of blood T cell repertoires in COVID-19. Method: immunoSEQ multiplex PCR; TCRdb's copy keeps in-frame clones and lacks some. The repertoire holds around 370,000 clones, around 87% seen once, with about 6% in the top ten. Specimen: peripheral blood. The receptors come from a woman in her fifties or sixties with COVID-19, enrolled during active disease. Each CDR3 is given with its conserved first and last residue. A D gene is named only where the DNA matches it firmly. The listing skips clone size in some rows; elsewhere it reads once, few, many or a size class.

J	V	D	size	CDR3	DNA
TRBJ1-2	TRBV7-8	-	-	CATTTAPNYGYTF	TGTGCCACCACGACAGCACCTAACTATGGCTACACCTTC
TRBJ1-5	TRBV7-9	TRBD1	-	CASSLTGGYNQPQHF	TGTGCCAGCAGCCTAACAGGGGGATACAATCAGCCCCAGCATTTT
TRBJ2-7	TRBV5-1	TRBD2	-	CASKFDSREGQSGEQYF	TGCGCCAGCAAGTTCGACTCGCGGGAGGGCCAAAGTGGAGAGCAGTACTTC
TRBJ1-3	TRBV10-3	-	-	CAVSSSSGNTIYF	TGTGCCGTCTCGTCGAGCTCTGGAAACACCATATATTTT
TRBJ1-5	TRBV5-4	-	-	CASSLGGGDQPQHF	TGTGCCAGCAGCTTGGGAGGAGGGGATCAGCCCCAGCATTTT
TRBJ1-1	TRBV6-2/TRBV6-3	-	-	CASSYVTNTEAFF	TGTGCCAGCAGTTATGTCACTAACACTGAAGCTTTCTTT
TRBJ2-2	TRBV3-1/TRBV3-2	TRBD2	-	CASSPRDYNTGELFF	TGTGCCAGCAGCCCCCGGGACTATAACACCGGGGAGCTGTTTTTT
TRBJ2-5	TRBV4-1	TRBD2	-	CASSQEKLAGGIVSNEETQYF	TGCGCCAGCAGCCAAGAAAAGCTAGCGGGGGGGATAGTATCAAATGAAGAGACCCAGTACTTC
TRBJ2-7	TRBV9	TRBD2	-	CASSLSGRPYEQYF	TGTGCCAGCAGCCTTAGCGGGAGGCCCTACGAGCAGTACTTC
TRBJ2-2	TRBV9	TRBD2	few	CASGARETTGELFF	TGTGCCAGCGGGGCGCGGGAGACTACCGGGGAGCTGTTTTTT
TRBJ2-4	TRBV5-6	TRBD2	-	CASSLRLAGGLAKNIQYF	TGTGCCAGCAGCTTGCGTCTAGCGGGAGGCCTAGCCAAAAACATTCAGTACTTC
TRBJ2-7	TRBV27	TRBD2	-	CASSLSRLAGEQYF	TGTGCCAGCAGTTTATCGAGACTAGCGGGAGAGCAGTACTTC
TRBJ2-6	TRBV27	-	-	CASSRRQSSGANVLTF	TGTGCCAGCAGTCGACGACAGAGCTCTGGGGCCAACGTCCTGACTTTC
TRBJ2-1	TRBV7-9	TRBD2	once	CASSLTSEPHNEQFF	TGTGCCAGCAGCTTGACTAGCGAGCCACACAATGAGCAGTTCTTC
TRBJ1-5	TRBV6-5	TRBD1	few	CASSGLGTGQPQHF	TGTGCCAGCAGCGGACTGGGGACAGGGCAGCCCCAGCATTTT
TRBJ2-4	TRBV3-1/TRBV3-2	TRBD1	-	CASSPDRGLGKNIQYF	TGTGCCAGCAGCCCAGACAGGGGTTTGGGCAAAAACATTCAGTACTTC
TRBJ1-2	TRBV5-5	-	-	CASSLELGADGYTF	TGTGCCAGCAGCCTGGAGCTGGGGGCGGATGGCTACACCTTC
TRBJ1-2	TRBV29-1	-	-	CSVAMESDGYTF	TGCAGCGTTGCTATGGAGTCGGATGGCTACACCTTC
TRBJ1-2	TRBV3-1/TRBV3-2	-	once	CASSQWGDPHGYTF	TGTGCCAGCAGCCAATGGGGGGATCCCCACGGCTACACCTTC
TRBJ2-7	TRBV28	TRBD2	-	CASGTSGAYEQYF	TGTGCCAGCGGGACTAGCGGGGCCTACGAGCAGTACTTC
TRBJ2-5	TRBV6-6	-	-	CASSPYLPREVQETQYF	TGTGCCAGCAGTCCTTACCTCCCTAGAGAAGTCCAAGAGACCCAGTACTTC
TRBJ2-1	TRBV9	-	-	CASSVARSLGDEQFF	TGTGCCAGCAGCGTAGCCCGGAGTTTAGGGGATGAGCAGTTCTTC
TRBJ2-5	TRBV19	-	-	CASSIQGRRPDQETQYF	TGTGCCAGTAGTATTCAGGGGCGCAGACCAGACCAAGAGACCCAGTACTTC